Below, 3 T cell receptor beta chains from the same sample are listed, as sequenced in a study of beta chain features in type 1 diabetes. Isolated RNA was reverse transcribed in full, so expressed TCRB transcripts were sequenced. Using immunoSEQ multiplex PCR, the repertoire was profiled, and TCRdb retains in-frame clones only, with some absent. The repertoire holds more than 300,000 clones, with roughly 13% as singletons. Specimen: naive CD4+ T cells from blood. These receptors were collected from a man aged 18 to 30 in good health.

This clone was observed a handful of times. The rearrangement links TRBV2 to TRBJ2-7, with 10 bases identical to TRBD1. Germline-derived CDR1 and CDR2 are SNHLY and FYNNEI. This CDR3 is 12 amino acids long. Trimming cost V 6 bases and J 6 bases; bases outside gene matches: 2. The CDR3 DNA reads TGTGCCAGCAGGGACAGGGGGTCCGAGCAGTACTTC. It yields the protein CASRDRGSEQYF. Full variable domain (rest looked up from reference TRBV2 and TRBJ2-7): EPEVTQTPSHQVTQMGQEVILRCVPISNHLYFYWYRQILGQKVEFLVSFYNNEISEKSEIFDDQFSVERPDGSNFTLKIRSTKLEDSAMYFCASRDRGSEQYFGPGTRLTVT.

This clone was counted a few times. The CDR3 bases are TGTGCCAGCAGCTCGGGGGACCATTACAATGAGCAGTTCTTC. It yields the protein CASSSGDHYNEQFF. The J gene is TRBJ2-1, the V gene TRBV7-6; weak D call: TRBD2 (6 bases). V lost 4 bases, J lost 4 bases, and 11 bases lay in between. From germline, CDR1 is SGHVS and CDR2 FNYEAQ. This CDR3 is built from 14 residues.

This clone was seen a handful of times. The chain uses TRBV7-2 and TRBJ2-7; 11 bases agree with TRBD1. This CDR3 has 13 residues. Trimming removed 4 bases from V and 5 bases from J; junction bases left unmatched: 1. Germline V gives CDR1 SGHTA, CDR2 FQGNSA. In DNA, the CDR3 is TGTGCCAGCAGCTGGACAGGGGGCGACGAGCAGTACTTC. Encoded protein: CASSWTGGDEQYF. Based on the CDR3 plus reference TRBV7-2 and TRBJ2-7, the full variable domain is GAGVSQSPSNKVTEKGKDVELRCDPISGHTALYWYRQSLGQGLEFLIYFQGNSAPDKSGLPSDRFSAERTGGSVSTLTIQRTQQEDSAVYLCASSWTGGDEQYFGPGTRLTVT.